Given below is one T cell receptor beta chain in context. Its antigen is unidentified. This record belongs to a study of long-term antiretroviral therapy in people with HIV. The libraries were made with immunoSEQ v3.0 at survey level. Assay: immunoSEQ multiplex PCR; the TCRdb copy retains only in-frame clones and omits some. The sample holds some 30,000 clones, roughly 89% seen once. Before DNA extraction, roughly 1-11 million cryopreserved PBMC were held in the samples. Study findings and constraints: Increased diversity was seen after ART, yet it remained lower than in transplant donor controls. CDR3 length ranges were narrower in HIV repertoires than in controls. Clonal expansions arising prior to ART prevailed in the repertoire at every time point.

CDR3 length equals 14 residues. Per the germline V gene, CDR1 is SGHKS and CDR2 is YYEKEE (reference sequence). The V gene end was trimmed by 9 bases and the J gene end by 5 bases; junction bases not matched to a gene: 13. The V gene is TRBV5-5, the J gene TRBJ2-7; 8 bases are shared with TRBD1. Material: unsorted PBMCs, obtained 1.8 years after starting antiretroviral therapy. This receptor was identified in a woman aged 18-35 years with HIV. CDR3 coding DNA: TGTGCCACCTCGTCGGGGACAGGCTTCGACGAGCAGTACTTC. Its protein is CATSSGTGFDEQYF.